The clone carrying this T cell receptor (beta chain) was seen repeatedly, ten times or more. Its target is not known. The CDR3 end is not reached by the read, which stops 3 residues before it; the germline J gene fills it in. This sample was included in a study of T cell clonality in common variable immunodeficiency. Overall study results and limits: Fewer deletions and N-nucleotide insertions were reportedly seen in common variable immunodeficiency TCR beta sequences.

The assay was immunoSEQ multiplex PCR, and TCRdb's table has in-frame clones only and misses some. The profile covers about 28,000 clones, none occurring a single time. Germline CDR1 KGHSH, CDR2 LQKENI. The CDR3 is 13 amino acids. V shed 3 bases and J shed 4 bases, with 9 bases lying between them. V and J are TRBV18 and TRBJ2-5, with no clear D. The source of this sequence is a human donor with common variable immunodeficiency. Sequencing input: peripheral blood mononuclear cells. The CDR3 spells CASSPDIGETQYF. CDR3 DNA, as far as it was read: TGTGCCAGCTCACCTGACATCGGAGAGACC.